The clone carrying this TCR beta chain showed up just a few times. This sample stems from a study of T cell clones after liver transplantation. Study-wide background: Post-transplant blood was tracked for graft-donor-reactive T cell clones identified in a pre-transplant mixed lymphocyte reaction.

This CDR3 spans 15 amino acids. With 5 bases clipped from V and 1 base from J, the junction kept 5 bases outside the gene matches. Measured with immunoSEQ multiplex PCR; TCRdb has only the in-frame clones, and not every one. The profile covers about 68,000 clones, with approximately 92% appearing a single time and 0.9% to 1% taken by the ten largest. The chain recombines TRBV6-7 with TRBJ1-1; 9 bases agree with TRBD1. TRBV6-7 is an open reading frame, and its role is uncertain. This sequence originates from a human patient who received a liver transplant. The T cells may partly be graft donor cells. The sample was CD4+ T cells from blood, taken approximately 26 months after liver transplant. CDR3 coding DNA: TGTGCCAGCAGTCTAGAACAGGGGGCGAACACTGAAGCTTTCTTT. It is translated as CASSLEQGANTEAFF.